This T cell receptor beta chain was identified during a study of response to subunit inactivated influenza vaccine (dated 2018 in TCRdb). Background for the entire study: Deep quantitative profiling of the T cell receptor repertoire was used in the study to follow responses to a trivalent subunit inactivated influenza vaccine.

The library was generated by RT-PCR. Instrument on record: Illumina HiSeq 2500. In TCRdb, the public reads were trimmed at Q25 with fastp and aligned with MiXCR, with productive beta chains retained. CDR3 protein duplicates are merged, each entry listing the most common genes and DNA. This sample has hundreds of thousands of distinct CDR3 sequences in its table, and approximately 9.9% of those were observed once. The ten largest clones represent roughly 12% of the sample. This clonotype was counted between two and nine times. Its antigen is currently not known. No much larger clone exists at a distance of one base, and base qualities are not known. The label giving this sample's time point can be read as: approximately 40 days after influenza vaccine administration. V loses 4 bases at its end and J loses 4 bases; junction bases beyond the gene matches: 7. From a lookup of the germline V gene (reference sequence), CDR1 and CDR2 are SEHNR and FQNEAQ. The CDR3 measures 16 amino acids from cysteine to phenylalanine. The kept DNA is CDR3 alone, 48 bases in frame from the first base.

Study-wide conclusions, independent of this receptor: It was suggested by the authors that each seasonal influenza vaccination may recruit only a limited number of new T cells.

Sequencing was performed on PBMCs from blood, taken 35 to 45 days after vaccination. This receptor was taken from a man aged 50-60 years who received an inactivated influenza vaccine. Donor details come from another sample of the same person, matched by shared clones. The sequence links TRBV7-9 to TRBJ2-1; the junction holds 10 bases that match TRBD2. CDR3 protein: CASSSITGLAYNEQFF. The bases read TGTGCCAGCAGCTCCATTACGGGACTAGCGTACAATGAGCAGTTCTTC.